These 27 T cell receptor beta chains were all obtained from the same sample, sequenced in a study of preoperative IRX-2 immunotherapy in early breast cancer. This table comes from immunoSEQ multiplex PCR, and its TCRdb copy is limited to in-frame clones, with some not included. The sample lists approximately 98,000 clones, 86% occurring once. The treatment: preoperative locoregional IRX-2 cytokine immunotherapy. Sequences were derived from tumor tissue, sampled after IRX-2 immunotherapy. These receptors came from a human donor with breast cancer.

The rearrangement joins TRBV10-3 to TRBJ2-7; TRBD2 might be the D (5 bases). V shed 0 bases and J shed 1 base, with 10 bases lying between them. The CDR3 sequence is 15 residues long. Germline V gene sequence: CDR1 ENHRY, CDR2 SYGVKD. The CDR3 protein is CAISESGSLSYEQYF. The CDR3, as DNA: TGTGCCATCAGTGAGTCAGGGAGCCTATCCTACGAGCAGTACTTC.

CDR3 loop: CASSLRTPGQYF. The CDR3 DNA reads as TGTGCCAGCAGTTTACGGACCCCGGGCCAGTACTTC. V usage is TRBV28 and J usage is TRBJ2-5, with no clear D. The ends were cut back, 2 bases at V and 10 bases at J, with 11 bases in the middle. Germline assignment: CDR1 MDHEN and CDR2 SYDVKM. The CDR3 spans 12 residues.

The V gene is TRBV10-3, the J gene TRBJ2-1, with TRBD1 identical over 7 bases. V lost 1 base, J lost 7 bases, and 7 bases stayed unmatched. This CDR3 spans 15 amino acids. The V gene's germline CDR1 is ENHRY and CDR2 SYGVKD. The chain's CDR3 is CAISELLSTGNEQFF. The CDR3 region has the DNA TGTGCCATCAGTGAGTTGCTATCGACAGGGAATGAGCAGTTCTTC.

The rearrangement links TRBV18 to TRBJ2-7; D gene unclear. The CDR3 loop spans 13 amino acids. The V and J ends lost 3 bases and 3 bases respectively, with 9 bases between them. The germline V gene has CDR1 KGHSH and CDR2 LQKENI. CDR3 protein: CASSPVHGYEQYF. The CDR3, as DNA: TGTGCCAGCTCACCGGTACATGGCTACGAGCAGTACTTC. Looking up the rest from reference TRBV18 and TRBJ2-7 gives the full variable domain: NAGVMQNPRHLVRRRGQEARLRCSPMKGHSHVYWYRQLPEEGLKFMVYLQKENIIDESGMPKERFSAEFPKEGPSILRIQQVVRGDSAAYFCASSPVHGYEQYFGPGTRLTVT.

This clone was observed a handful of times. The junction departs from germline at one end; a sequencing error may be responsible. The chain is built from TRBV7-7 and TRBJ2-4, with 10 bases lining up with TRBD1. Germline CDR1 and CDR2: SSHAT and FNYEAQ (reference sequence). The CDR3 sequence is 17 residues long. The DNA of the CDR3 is TGTGCTAGCAGCCCAGTGGACAGGGGGTTAACCAAAAACATTCAATACTTC. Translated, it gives CASSPVDRGLTKNIQYF.

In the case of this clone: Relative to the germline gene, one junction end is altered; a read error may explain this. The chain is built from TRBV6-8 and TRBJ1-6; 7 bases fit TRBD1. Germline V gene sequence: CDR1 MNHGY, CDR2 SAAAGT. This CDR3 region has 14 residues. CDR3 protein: CAISVEGAGSPLHF. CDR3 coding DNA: TGTGCCATCAGTGTTGAGGGGGCTGGGTCACCCCTCCACTTT.

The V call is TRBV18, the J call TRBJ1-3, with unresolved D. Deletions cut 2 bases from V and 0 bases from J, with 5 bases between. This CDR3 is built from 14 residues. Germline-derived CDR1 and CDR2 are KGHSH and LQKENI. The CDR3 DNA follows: TGTGCCAGCTCACCAGACAACTCTGGAAACACCATATATTTT. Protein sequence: CASSPDNSGNTIYF.

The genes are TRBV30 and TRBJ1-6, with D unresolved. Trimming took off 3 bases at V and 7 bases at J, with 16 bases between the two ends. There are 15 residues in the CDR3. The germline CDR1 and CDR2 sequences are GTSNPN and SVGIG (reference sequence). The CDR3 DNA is TGTGCCTGGAGGGCTAGACTCTCGAGGAATTCACCCCTCCACTTT. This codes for CAWRARLSRNSPLHF.

In DNA form, the CDR3 reads TGTGCCAGCAGTTACTCTAGCGGGGGGTCTGAGCAGTTCTTC. Encoded protein: CASSYSSGGSEQFF. V usage is TRBV6-8 and J usage is TRBJ2-1; TRBD2 agrees at 10 bases. The trim removed 0 bases at V and 9 bases at J, leaving 2 bases unmatched. The CDR3 has 14 residues. Per germline, CDR1 MNHGY and CDR2 SAAAGT.

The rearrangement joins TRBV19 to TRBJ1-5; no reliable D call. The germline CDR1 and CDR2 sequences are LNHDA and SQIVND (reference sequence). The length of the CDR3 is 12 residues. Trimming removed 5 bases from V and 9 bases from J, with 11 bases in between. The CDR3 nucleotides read TGTGCCAGTAGTTCTGTGGCATGGCCCCAGCATTTT. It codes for CASSSVAWPQHF.

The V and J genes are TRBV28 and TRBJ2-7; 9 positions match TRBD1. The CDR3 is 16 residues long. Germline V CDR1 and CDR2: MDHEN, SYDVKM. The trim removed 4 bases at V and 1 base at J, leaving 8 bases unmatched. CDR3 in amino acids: CASSSAGQGMSYEQYF. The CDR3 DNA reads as TGTGCCAGCAGTTCCGCCGGACAGGGGATGTCCTACGAGCAGTACTTC.

As DNA, the CDR3 is TGTGCCAGCTCGGCAGGACAGCCGGCCCAGTACTTC. Amino acid sequence: CASSAGQPAQYF. The J gene is TRBJ2-5, the V gene TRBV18; maybe TRBD1 (6 bases). This CDR3 is 12 amino acids long. Germline lookup yields CDR1 KGHSH and CDR2 LQKENI. Deletions cut 6 bases from V and 9 bases from J, with 14 bases between.

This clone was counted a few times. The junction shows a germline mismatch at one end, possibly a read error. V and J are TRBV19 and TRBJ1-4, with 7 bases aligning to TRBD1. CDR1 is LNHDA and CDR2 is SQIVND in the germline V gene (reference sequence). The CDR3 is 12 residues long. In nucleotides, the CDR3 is TGTGCCAGTAGTCCCTGGACAGGAAGGTCGATTTTT. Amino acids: CASSPWTGRSIF.

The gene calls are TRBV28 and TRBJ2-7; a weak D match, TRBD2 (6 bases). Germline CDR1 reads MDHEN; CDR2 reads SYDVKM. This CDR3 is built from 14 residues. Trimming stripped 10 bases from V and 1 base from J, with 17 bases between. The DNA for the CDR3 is TGTGCCATCAAGGCCCGGGAGCGGTCCTACGAGCAGTACTTC. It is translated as CAIKARERSYEQYF.

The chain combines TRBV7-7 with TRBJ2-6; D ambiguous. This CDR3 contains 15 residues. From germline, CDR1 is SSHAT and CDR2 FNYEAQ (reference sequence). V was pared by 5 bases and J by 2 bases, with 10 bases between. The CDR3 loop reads CASSQNRPGANVLTF. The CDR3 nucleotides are TGTGCCAGCAGCCAAAATAGACCTGGGGCCAACGTCCTGACTTTC.

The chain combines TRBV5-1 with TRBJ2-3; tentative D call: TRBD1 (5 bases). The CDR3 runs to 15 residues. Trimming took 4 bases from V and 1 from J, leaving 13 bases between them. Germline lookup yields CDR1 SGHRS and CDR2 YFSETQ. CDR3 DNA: TGCGCCAGCAGCCTGGACAAGTCAGGCACAGATACGCAGTATTTT. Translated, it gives CASSLDKSGTDTQYF.

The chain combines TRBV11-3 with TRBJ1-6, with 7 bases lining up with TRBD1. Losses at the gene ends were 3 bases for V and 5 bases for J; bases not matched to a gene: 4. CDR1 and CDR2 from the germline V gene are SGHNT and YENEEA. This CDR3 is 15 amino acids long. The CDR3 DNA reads TGTGCCAGCAGCTTGCAGGGGGGAAATAATTCACCCCTCCACTTT. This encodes CASSLQGGNNSPLHF. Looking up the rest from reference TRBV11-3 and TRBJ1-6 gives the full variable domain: EAGVVQSPRYKIIEKKQPVAFWCNPISGHNTLYWYLQNLGQGPELLIRYENEEAVDDSQLPKDRFSAERLKGVDSTLKIQPAELGDSAVYLCASSLQGGNNSPLHFGNGTRLTVT.

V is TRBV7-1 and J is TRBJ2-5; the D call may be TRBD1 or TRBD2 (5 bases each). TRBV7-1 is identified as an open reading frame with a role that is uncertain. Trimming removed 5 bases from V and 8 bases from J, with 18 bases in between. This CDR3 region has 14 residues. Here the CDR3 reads CASSPPWGPGTQYF. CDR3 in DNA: TGTGCCAGCAGCCCCCCCTGGGGCCCGGGAACCCAGTACTTC.

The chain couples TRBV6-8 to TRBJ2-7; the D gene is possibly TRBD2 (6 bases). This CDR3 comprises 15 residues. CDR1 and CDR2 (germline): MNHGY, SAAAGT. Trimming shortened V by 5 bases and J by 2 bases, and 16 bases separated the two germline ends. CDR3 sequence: CASSRTRDSAYEQYF. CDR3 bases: TGTGCCAGCAGTAGAACTCGGGACTCCGCCTACGAGCAGTACTTC.

The CDR3 is CASRGQGGTDTQYF. The DNA of the CDR3 is TGTGCCAGCCGTGGACAGGGAGGCACAGATACGCAGTATTTT. V usage is TRBV9 and J usage is TRBJ2-3; 8 bases map to TRBD1. Germline CDR1 reads SGDLS; CDR2 reads YYNGEE. The CDR3 extends over 14 amino acids. V was clipped by 7 bases and J by 1 base; unmatched bases: 5.

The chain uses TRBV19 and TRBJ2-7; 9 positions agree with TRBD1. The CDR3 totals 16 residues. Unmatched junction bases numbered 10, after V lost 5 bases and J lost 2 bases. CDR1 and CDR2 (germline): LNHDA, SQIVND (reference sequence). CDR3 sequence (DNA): TGTGCCAGTAGTGCGACCGGGACAGGGAACCCCTACGAGCAGTACTTC. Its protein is CASSATGTGNPYEQYF.

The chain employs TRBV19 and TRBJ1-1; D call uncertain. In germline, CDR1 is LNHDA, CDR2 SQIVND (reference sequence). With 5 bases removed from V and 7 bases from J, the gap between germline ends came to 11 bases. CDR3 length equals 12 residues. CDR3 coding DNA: TGTGCCAGTAGTCTAAGATACATTGAAGCTTTCTTT. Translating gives CASSLRYIEAFF.

The CDR3 is CASSGSYNSPLHF. The DNA for the CDR3 is TGTGCCAGTTCGGGGTCCTATAATTCACCCCTCCACTTT. The chain carries TRBV19 and TRBJ1-6; no firm D call. This CDR3 region has 13 residues. CDR1 is LNHDA, CDR2 SQIVND, per germline (reference sequence). V dropped 8 bases and J dropped 1 base, with 6 bases sitting between them.

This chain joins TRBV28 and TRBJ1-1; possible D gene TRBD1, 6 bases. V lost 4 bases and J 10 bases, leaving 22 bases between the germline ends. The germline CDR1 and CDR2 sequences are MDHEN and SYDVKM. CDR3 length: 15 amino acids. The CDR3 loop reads CASSSTGTPVVAAFF. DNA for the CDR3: TGTGCCAGCAGTTCCACCGGGACACCCGTCGTGGCAGCTTTCTTT.

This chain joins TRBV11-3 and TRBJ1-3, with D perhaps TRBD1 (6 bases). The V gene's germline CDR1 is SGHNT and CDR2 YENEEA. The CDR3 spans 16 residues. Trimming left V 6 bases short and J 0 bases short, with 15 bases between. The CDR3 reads CASRLTGLFSGNTIYF. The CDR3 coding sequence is TGTGCCAGCAGATTGACAGGCCTCTTCTCTGGAAACACCATATATTTT. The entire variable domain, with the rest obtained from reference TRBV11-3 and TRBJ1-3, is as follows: EAGVVQSPRYKIIEKKQPVAFWCNPISGHNTLYWYLQNLGQGPELLIRYENEEAVDDSQLPKDRFSAERLKGVDSTLKIQPAELGDSAVYLCASRLTGLFSGNTIYFGEGSWLTVV.

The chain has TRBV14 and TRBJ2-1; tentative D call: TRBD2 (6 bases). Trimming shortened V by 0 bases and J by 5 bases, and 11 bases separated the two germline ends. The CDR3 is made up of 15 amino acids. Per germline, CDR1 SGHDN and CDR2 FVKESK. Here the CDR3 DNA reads TGTGCCAGCAGCCAAGACATGGGACTCGACAATGAGCAGTTCTTC. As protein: CASSQDMGLDNEQFF. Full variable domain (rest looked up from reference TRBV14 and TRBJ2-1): EAGVTQFPSHSVIEKGQTVTLRCDPISGHDNLYWYRRVMGKEIKFLLHFVKESKQDESGMPNNRFLAERTGGTYSTLKVQPAELEDSGVYFCASSQDMGLDNEQFFGPGTRLTVL.

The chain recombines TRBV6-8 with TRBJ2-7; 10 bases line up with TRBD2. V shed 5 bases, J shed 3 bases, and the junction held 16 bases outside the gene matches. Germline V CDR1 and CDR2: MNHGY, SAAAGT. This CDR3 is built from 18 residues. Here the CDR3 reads CASSLFTPGLANRYEQYF. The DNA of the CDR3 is TGTGCCAGCAGTCTCTTCACTCCGGGACTAGCGAACCGCTACGAGCAGTACTTC.